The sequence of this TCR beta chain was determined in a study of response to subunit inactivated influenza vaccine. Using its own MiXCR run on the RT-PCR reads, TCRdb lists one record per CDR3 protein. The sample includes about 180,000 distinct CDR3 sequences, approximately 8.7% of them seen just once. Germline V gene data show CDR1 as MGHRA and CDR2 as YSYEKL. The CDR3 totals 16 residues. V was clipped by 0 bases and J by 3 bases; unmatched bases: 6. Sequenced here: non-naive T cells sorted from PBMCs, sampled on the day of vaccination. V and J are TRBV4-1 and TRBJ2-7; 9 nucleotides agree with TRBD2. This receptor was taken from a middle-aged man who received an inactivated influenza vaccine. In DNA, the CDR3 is TGCGCCAGCAGCCAAGATCTCCCTAGCGGGGTCTACGAGCAGTACTTC. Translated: CASSQDLPSGVYEQYF.